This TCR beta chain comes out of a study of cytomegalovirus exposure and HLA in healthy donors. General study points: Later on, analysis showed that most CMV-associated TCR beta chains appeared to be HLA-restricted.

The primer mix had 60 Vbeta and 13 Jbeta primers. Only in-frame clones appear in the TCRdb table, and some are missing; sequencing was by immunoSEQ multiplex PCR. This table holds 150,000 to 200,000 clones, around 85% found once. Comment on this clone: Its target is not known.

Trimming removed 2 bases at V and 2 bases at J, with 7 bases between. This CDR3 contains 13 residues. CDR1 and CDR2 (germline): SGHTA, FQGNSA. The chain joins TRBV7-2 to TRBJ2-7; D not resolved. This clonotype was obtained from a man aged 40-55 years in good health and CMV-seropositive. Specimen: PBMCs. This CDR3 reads CASSLNSAYEQYF. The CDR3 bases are TGTGCCAGCAGCTTAAACTCTGCCTACGAGCAGTACTTC.